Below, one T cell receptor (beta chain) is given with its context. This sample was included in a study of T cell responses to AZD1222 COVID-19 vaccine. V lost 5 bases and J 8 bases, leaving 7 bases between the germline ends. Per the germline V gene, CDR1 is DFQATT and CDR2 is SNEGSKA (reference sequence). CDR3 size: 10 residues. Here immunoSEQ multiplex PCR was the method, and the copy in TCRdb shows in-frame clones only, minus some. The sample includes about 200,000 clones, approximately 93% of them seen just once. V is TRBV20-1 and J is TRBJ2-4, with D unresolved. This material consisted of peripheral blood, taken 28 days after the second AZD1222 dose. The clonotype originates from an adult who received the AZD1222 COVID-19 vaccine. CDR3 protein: CSASEDIQYF. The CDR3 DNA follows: TGCAGTGCTTCCGAAGACATTCAGTACTTC.